The 5 T cell receptor beta chains in this list originate from one sample, sequenced in a study of blood T cells in healthy people across ages. A second PCR of roughly 7 to 11 cycles used a sample-barcoded 5' primer and a J-beta primer mix. TCRdb ran MiXCR on the 5' RACE reads and lists one entry per CDR3 protein. The sample has approximately 1,000,000 distinct CDR3 sequences; more than 30% are singletons. Sequenced material: blood. All receptors come from a man in his late teens or twenties in good health.

In its sample, this clonotype was seen a few times. In DNA form, the CDR3 reads TGTGCCAGCAGCTTGGGCAGGCTGGGTATAGAGACCCAGTACTTC. As protein: CASSLGRLGIETQYF. This chain connects TRBV7-9 to TRBJ2-5; D gene unclear. Germline V CDR1 and CDR2: SEHNR, FQNEAQ (reference sequence). V was trimmed by 3 bases and J by 4 bases, leaving 15 bases between them. The CDR3 consists of 15 residues.

This clonotype was recorded a few times. The rearrangement links TRBV7-3 to TRBJ2-5; D is possibly TRBD2 (6 bases). The CDR3 runs 15 residues. V was pared by 6 bases and J by 1 base, with 15 bases between. Looked up from germline, CDR1 is SGHTA and CDR2 is FQGTGA. The chain's CDR3 is CASSPSGGIQETQYF. CDR3 coding DNA: TGTGCCAGCAGTCCTTCGGGCGGGATCCAAGAGACCCAGTACTTC. Together with reference TRBV7-3 and TRBJ2-5, the CDR3 gives the full variable domain: GAGVSQTPSNKVTEKGKYVELRCDPISGHTALYWYRQSLGQGPEFLIYFQGTGAADDSGLPNDRFFAVRPEGSVSTLKIQRTERGDSAVYLCASSPSGGIQETQYFGPGTRLLVL.

Only a few counts were recorded for this clonotype. V is TRBV23-1 and J is TRBJ2-1; a weak D match, TRBD2 (6 bases). TRBV23-1 is an ORF for which the function is uncertain. There are 12 residues in the CDR3. Trimming shortened V by 0 bases and J by 13 bases, and 10 bases separated the two germline ends. The CDR3 nucleotides read TGCGCCAGCAGTCAATCGCCTACTAGCCAGTTCTTC. This sequence encodes CASSQSPTSQFF.

In DNA form, the CDR3 reads TGTGCCAGTAGTATAGACCCCTGGGCCTACAATGAGCAGTTCTTC. Protein product: CASSIDPWAYNEQFF. The V call is TRBV19, the J call TRBJ2-1; D not resolved. The CDR3 contains 15 residues. CDR1 and CDR2 from the germline V gene are LNHDA and SQIVND (reference sequence). Trimming removed 0 bases from V and 2 bases from J, with 8 bases in between.

This chain uses TRBV6-6 with TRBJ1-2; D possibly corresponds to TRBD1 (6 bases). This CDR3 has 13 residues. Germline lookup yields CDR1 MNHNY and CDR2 SVGAGI (reference sequence). Deletions cut 7 bases from V and 7 bases from J, with 16 bases between. CDR3 in DNA: TGTGCCAGCATACTACAGGGTTTTTGTGGCTACACCTTC. Translated: CASILQGFCGYTF.